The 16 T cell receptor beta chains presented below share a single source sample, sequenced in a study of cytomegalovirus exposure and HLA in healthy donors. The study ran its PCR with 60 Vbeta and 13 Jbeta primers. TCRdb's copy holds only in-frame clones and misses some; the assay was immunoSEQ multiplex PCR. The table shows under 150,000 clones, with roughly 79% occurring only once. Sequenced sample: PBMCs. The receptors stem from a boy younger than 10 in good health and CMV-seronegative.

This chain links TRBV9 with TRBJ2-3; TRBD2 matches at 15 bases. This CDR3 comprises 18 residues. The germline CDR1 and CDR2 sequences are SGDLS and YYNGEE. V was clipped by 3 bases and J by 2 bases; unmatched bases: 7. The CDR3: CASSDGLAGGPDTDTQYF. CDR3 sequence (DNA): TGTGCCAGCAGCGACGGACTAGCGGGGGGGCCGGACACAGATACGCAGTATTTT.

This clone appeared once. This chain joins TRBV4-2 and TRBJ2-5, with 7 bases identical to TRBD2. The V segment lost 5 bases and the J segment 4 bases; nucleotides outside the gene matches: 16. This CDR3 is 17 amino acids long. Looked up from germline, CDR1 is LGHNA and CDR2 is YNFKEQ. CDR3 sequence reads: CASSAPGPSGGGETQYF. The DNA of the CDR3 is TGTGCCAGCAGCGCCCCTGGGCCTAGCGGAGGAGGAGAGACCCAGTACTTC.

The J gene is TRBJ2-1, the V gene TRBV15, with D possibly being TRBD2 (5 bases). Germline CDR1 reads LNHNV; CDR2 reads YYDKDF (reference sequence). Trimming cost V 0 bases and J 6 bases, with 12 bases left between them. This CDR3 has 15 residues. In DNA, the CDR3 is TGTGCCACCAGCAGAGATCTGGACTGGATCAATGAGCAGTTCTTC. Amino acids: CATSRDLDWINEQFF.

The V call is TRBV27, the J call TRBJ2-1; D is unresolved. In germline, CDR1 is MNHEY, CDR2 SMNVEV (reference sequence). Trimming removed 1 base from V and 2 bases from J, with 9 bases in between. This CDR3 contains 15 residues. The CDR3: CASSLWYSPYNEQFF. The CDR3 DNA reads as TGTGCCAGCAGTTTATGGTACAGCCCCTACAATGAGCAGTTCTTC.

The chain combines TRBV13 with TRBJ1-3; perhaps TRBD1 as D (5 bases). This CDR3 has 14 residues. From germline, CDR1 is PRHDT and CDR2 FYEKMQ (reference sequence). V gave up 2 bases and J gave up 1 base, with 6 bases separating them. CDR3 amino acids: CASSLRGSGNTIYF. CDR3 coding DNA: TGTGCCAGCAGCTTAAGGGGTTCTGGAAACACCATATATTTT.

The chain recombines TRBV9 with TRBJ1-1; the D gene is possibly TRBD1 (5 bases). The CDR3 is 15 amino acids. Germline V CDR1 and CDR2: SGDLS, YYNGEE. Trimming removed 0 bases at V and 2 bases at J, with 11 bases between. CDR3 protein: CASSVGEGLNTEAFF. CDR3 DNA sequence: TGTGCCAGCAGCGTAGGGGAGGGGCTAAACACTGAAGCTTTCTTT.

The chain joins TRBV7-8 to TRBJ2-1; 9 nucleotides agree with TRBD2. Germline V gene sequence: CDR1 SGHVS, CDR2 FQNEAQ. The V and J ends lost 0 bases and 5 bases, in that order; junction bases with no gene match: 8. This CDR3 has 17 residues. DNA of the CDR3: TGTGCCAGCAGCTTAGCCTCCGTAGCGGGAGTTGACAATGAGCAGTTCTTC. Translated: CASSLASVAGVDNEQFF.

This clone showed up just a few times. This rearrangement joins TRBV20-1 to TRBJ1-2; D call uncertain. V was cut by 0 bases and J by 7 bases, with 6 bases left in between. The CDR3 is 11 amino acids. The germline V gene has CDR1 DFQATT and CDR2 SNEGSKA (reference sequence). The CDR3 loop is CSAREEGGYTF. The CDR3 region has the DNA TGCAGTGCTAGAGAAGAGGGTGGCTACACCTTC.

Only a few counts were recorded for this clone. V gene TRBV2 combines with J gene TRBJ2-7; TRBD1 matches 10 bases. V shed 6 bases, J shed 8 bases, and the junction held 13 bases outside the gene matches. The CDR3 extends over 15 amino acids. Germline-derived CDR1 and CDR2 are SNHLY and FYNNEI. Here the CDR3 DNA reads TGTGCCAGCAGCCTCCAGACAGGGGGCGGGCACAAGCAGTACTTC. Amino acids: CASSLQTGGGHKQYF.

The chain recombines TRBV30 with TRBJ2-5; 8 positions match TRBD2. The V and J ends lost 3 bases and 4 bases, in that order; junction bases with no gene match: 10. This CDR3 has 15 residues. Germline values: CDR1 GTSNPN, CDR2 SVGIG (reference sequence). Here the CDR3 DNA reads TGTGCCTGGAGCTCGATCGGGGGGGCGGGAGAGACCCAGTACTTC. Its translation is CAWSSIGGAGETQYF. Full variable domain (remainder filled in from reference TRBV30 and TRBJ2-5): SQTIHQWPATLVQPVGSPLSLECTVEGTSNPNLYWYRQAAGRGLQLLFYSVGIGQISSEVPQNLSASRPQDRQFILSSKKLLLSDSGFYLCAWSSIGGAGETQYFGPGTRLLVL.

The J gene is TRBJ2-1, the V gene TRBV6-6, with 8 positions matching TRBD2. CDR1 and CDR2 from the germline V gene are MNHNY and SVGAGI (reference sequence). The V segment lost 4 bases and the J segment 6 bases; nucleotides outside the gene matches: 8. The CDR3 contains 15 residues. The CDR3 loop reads CASSSTGGRSNEQFF. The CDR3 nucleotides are TGTGCCAGCAGTTCGACTGGCGGGAGGTCCAATGAGCAGTTCTTC.

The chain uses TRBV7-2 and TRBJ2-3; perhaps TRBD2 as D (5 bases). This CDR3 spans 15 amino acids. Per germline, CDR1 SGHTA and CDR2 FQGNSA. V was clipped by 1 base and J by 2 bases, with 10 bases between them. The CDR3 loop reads CASSLVGSSTDTQYF. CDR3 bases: TGTGCCAGCAGCTTAGTTGGGAGTTCCACAGATACGCAGTATTTT.

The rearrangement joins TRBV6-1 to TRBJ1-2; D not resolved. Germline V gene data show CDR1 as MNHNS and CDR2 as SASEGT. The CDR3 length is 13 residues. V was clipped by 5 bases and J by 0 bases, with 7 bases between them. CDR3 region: CASSPRANYGYTF. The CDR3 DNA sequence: TGTGCCAGCAGTCCGAGAGCTAACTATGGCTACACCTTC.

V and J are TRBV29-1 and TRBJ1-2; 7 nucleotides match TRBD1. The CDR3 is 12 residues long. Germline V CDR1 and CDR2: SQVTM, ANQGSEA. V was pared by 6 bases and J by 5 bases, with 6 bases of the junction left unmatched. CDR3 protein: CSVLGGLYGYTF. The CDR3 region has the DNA TGCAGCGTCTTAGGGGGCCTTTATGGCTACACCTTC.

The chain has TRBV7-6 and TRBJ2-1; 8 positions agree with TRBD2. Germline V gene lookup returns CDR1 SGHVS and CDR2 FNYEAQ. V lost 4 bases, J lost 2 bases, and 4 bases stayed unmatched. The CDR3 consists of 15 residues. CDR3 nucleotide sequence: TGTGCCAGCAGCTCACTAGCGGAAACCTACAATGAGCAGTTCTTC. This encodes CASSSLAETYNEQFF.

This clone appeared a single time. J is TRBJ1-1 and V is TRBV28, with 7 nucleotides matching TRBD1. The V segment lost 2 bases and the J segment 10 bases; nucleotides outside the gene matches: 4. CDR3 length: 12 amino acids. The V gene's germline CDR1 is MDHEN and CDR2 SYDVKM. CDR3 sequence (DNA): TGTGCCAGCAGTTTAATGACAGGGATAGCTTTCTTT. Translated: CASSLMTGIAFF. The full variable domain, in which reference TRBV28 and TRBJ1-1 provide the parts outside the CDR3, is DVKVTQSSRYLVKRTGEKVFLECVQDMDHENMFWYRQDPGLGLRLIYFSYDVKMKEKGDIPEGYSVSREKKERFSLILESASTNQTSMYLCASSLMTGIAFFGQGTRLTVV.